The entry below describes one T cell receptor beta chain. TCRdb's copy holds only in-frame clones and misses some; the assay was immunoSEQ multiplex PCR. Among roughly 56,000 clones listed, around 85% were seen once. This sample is part of a study of glioma-infiltrating T cells after dendritic cell vaccination. Time point reported: after dendritic cell vaccination, including at tumor progression/relapse. Sequenced material: blood, taken after dendritic cell vaccination. This clonotype originated in a human donor with glioblastoma.

For the CDR3, the DNA is TGCGCCAGCAGCCAATTTTTGTCCTTCTCTGGAAACACCATATATTTT. It yields the protein CASSQFLSFSGNTIYF. The V gene is TRBV4-1, the J gene TRBJ1-3; D unclear. Deletions cut 2 bases from V and 0 bases from J, with 11 bases between. CDR3 size: 16 residues. Germline V gene lookup returns CDR1 MGHRA and CDR2 YSYEKL.